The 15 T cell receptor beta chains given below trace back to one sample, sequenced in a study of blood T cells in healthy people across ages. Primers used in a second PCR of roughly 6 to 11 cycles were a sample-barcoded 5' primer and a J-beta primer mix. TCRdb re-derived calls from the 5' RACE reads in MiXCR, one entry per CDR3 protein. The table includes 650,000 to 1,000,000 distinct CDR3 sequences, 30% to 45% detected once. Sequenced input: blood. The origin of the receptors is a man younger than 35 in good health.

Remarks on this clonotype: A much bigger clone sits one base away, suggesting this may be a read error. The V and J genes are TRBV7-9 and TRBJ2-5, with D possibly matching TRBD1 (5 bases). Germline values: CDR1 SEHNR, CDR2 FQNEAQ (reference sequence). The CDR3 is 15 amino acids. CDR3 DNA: TGTGCCAGCAGCTTAAGGCAGGGCTACCAAGAGACCCAGTGCTTC. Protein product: CASSLRQGYQETQCF. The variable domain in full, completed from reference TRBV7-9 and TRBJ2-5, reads DTGVSQNPRHKITKRGQNVTFRCDPISEHNRLYWYRQTLGQGPEFLTYFQNEAQLEKSRLLSDRFSAERPKGSFSTLEIQRTEQGDSAMYLCASSLRQGYQETQCFGPGTRLLVL.

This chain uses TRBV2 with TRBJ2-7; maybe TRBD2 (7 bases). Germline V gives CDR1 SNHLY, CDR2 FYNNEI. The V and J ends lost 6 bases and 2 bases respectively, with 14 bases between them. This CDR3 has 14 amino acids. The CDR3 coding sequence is TGTGCCAGCAGGGTGGGGGGGCTGGCCTACGAGCAGTACTTC. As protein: CASRVGGLAYEQYF. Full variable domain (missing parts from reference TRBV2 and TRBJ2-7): EPEVTQTPSHQVTQMGQEVILRCVPISNHLYFYWYRQILGQKVEFLVSFYNNEISEKSEIFDDQFSVERPDGSNFTLKIRSTKLEDSAMYFCASRVGGLAYEQYFGPGTRLTVT.

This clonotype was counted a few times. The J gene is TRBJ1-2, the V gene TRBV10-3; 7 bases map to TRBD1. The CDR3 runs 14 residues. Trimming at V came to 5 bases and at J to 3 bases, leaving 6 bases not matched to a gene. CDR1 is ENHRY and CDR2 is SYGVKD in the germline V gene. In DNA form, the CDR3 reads TGTGCCATCAGTTCTCAGGGGACAGACTATGGCTACACCTTC. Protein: CAISSQGTDYGYTF.

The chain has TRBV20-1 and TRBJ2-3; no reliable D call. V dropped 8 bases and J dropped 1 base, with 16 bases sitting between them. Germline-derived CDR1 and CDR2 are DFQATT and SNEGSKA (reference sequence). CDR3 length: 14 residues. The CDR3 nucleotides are TGCAGTACCCTCACTTTGGGCCGCACAGATACGCAGTATTTT. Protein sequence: CSTLTLGRTDTQYF.

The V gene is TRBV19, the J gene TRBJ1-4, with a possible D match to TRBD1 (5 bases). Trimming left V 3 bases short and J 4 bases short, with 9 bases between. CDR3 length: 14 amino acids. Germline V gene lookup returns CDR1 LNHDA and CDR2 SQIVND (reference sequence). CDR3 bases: TGTGCCAGTAGTATGGGCCAGGGTAATGAAAAACTGTTTTTT. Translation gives CASSMGQGNEKLFF.

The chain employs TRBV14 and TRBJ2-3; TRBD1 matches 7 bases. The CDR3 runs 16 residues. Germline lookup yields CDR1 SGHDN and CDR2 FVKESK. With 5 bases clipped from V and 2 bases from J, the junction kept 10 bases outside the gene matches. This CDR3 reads CASSARGGTVTDTQYF. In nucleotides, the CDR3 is TGTGCCAGCAGCGCAAGAGGGGGCACGGTCACAGATACGCAGTATTTT.

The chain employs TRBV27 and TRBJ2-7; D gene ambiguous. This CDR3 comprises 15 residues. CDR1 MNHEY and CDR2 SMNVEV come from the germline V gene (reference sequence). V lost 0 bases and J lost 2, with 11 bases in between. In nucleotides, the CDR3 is TGTGCCAGCAGTTTATCCCGGGTTGGTACCTACGAGCAGTACTTC. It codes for CASSLSRVGTYEQYF.

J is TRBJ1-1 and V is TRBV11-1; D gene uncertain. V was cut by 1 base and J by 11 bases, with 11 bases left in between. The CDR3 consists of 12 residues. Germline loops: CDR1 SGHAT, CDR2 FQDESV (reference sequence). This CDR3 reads CASSLEGRSAFF. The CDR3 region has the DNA TGTGCCAGCAGCTTAGAAGGAAGGAGTGCTTTCTTT.

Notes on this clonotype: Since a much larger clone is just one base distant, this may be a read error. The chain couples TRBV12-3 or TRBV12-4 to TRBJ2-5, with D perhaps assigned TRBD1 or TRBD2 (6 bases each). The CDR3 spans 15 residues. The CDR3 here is CASSLAGGNQGTQYF. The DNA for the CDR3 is TGTGCCAGCAGTTTAGCGGGGGGCAACCAAGGGACCCAGTACTTC.

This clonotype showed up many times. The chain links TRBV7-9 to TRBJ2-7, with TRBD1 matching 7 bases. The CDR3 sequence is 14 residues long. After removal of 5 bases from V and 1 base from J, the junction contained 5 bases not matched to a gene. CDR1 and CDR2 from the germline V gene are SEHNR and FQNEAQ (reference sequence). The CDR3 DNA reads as TGTGCCAGCAGCCACCGGGACAGATCCTACGAGCAGTACTTC. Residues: CASSHRDRSYEQYF.

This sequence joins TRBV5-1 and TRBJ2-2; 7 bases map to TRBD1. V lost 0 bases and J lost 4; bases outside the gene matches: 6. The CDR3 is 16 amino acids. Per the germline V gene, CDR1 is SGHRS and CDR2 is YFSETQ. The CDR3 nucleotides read TGCGCCAGCAGCTTGGGACAGGGTCCCCCCACCGGGGAGCTGTTTTTT. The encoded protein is CASSLGQGPPTGELFF.

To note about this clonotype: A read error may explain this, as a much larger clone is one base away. As DNA, the CDR3 is TGCAGTGCTGGAAGACGAGCGGGAGAAGAGACCCAGTACTTC. It is translated as CSAGRRAGEETQYF. V usage is TRBV20-1 and J usage is TRBJ2-5; 8 nucleotides align to TRBD2. Germline V CDR1 and CDR2: DFQATT, SNEGSKA (reference sequence). V gave up 5 bases and J gave up 3 bases; unmatched junction bases: 8. The CDR3 consists of 14 residues.

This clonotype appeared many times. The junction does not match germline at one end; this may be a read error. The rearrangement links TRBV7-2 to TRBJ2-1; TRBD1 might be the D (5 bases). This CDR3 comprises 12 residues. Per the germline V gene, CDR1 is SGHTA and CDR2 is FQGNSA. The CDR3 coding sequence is TGTGCCAGCAGTTTAGGGCAAGGGGTCAAGTTCTTC. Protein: CASSLGQGVKFF.

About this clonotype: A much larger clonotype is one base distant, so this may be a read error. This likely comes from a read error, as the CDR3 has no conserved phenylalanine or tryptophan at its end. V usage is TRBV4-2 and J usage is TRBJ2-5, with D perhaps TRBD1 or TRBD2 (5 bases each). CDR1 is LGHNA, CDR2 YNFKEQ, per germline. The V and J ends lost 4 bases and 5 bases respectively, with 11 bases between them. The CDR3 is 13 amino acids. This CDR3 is CASSRDVGETQYL. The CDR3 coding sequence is TGTGCCAGCAGCCGGGACGTCGGGGAGACCCAGTACTTA.

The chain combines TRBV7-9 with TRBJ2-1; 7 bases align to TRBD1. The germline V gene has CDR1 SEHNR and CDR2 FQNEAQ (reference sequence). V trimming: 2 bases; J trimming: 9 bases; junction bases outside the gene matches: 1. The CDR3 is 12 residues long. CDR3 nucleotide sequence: TGTGCCAGCAGCTTAAGGGACAGTGAGCAGTTCTTC. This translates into CASSLRDSEQFF.